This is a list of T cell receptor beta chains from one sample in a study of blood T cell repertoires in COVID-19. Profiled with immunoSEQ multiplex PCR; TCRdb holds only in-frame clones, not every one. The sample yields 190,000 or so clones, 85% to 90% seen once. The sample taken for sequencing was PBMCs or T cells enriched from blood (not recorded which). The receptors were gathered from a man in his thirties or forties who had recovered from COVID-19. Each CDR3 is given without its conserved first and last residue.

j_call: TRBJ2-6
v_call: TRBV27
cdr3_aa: ASSSSGANVLT

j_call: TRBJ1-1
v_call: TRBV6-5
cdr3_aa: ASSDTGGATEAF

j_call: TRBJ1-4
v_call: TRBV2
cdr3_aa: ASKNQEAHEKLF

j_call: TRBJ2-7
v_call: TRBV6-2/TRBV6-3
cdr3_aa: ASSFITGDLSSYEQY

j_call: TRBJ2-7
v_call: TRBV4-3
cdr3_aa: ASSQWGAGGHHEQY

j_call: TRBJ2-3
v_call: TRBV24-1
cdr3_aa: ATSDLRTQVAQY

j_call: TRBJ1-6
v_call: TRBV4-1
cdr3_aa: ASSQSLGTGGSH

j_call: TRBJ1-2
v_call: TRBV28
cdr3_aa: ASSPPGVSYGYT

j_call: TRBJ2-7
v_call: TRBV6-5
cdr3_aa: ASTPSGTNRYEQY

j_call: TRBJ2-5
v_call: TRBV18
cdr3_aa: ASSPPEVQETQY

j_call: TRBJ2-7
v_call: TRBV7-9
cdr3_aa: ASSLTQGTIYEQY

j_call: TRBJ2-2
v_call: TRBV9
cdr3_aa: ASSVIGWDRGAGELF

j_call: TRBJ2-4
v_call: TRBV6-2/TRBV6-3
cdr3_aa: ASSYSLLAGGLAKNIQY

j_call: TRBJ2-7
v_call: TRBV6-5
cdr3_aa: ASSYSRQGAHEQY

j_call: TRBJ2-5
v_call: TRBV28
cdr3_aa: ASSLPSGYYQETQY

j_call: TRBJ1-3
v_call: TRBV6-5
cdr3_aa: ASYRDGGNTIY

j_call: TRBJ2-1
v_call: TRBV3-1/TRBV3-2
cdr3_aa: ASSQGKAGEQF

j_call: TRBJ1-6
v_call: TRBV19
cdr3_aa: ASSSEAAVRSPLH

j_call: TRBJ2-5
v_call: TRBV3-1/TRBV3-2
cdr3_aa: ASSLNQGGYWETQY

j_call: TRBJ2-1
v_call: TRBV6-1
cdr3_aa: ASSESRGPGNEQF

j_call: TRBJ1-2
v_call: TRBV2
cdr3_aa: ASSELMAGYT

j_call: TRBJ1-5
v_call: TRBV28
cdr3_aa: ASSLSVLGQNQPQH

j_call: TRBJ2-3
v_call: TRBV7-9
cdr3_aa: ASSSDSLPTDTQY

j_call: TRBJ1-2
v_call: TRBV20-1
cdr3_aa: SAQDRDGYT

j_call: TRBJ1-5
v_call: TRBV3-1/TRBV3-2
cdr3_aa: ASSQAGTGSNQPQH

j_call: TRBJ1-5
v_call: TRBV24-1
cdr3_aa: ATSGTGQDSNQPQH

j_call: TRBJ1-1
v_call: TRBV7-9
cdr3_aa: ASSSGTGVTEAF

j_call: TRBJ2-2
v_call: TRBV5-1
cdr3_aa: ASSLETGRWELF

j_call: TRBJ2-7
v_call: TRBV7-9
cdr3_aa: ASSSPTHIGAYEQY

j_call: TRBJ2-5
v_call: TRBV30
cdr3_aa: AWLAGETQY

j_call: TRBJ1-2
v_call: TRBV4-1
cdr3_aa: ASSQDRGNYGYT

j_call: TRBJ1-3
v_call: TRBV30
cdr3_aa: AWSLQGSGNTIY

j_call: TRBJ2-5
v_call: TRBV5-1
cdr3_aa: ASSLTDQETQY

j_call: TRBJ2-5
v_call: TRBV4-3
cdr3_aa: ASSQDALAGQETQY

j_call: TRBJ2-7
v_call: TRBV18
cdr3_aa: ASSPVPSGSYEQY

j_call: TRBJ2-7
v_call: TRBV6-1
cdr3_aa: ASSEVEAGGVYEQY

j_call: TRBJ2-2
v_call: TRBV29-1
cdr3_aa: SVAPGGTGELF

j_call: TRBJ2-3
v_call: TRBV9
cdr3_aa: ASSDQLAGAGDTQY

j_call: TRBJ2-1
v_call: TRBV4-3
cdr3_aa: ASSQMGGKINEQF